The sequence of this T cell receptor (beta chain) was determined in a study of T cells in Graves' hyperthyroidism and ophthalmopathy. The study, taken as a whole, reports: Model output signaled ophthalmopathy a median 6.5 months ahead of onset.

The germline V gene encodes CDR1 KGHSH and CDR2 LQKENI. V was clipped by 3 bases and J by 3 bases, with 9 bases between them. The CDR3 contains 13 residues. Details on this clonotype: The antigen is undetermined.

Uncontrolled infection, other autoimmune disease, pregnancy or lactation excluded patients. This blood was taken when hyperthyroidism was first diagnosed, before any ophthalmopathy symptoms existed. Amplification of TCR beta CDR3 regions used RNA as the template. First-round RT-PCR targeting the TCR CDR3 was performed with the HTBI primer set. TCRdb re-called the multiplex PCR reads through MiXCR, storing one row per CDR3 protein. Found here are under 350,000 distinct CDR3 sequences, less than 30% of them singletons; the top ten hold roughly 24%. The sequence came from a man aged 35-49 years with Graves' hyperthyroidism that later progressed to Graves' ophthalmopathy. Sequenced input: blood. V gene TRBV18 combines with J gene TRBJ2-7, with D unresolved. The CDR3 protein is CASSPSRSYEQYF. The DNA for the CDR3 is TGTGCCAGCTCACCTAGCCGGAGCTACGAGCAGTACTTC.